This T cell receptor (beta chain) was identified in a study of identifying expanded T cells in peripheral blood. TCRdb's copy holds only in-frame clones and misses some; the assay was immunoSEQ multiplex PCR. Altogether about 58,000 clones are present, about 83% being singletons, with the ten largest covering approximately 17%. Findings and caveats of the study: Clone count variance between approximately 2-week samples rose with total template count.

Healthy donors had no documented immune events, such as infections, while sampled. As regards this clone: Antigen specificity is unknown.

V shed 5 bases, J shed 6 bases, and the junction held 10 bases outside the gene matches. The CDR3 covers 15 residues. Germline assignment: CDR1 LGHNT and CDR2 FRNRAP. The sample taken for sequencing was blood. The sequence came from a person aged 18 to 75 in good health. The chain carries TRBV12-5 and TRBJ2-1, with 7 bases lining up with TRBD2. CDR3 region: CASGAGAPRGNEQFF. CDR3 DNA sequence: TGTGCTAGTGGTGCGGGAGCACCGAGGGGCAATGAGCAGTTCTTC.